The entry below describes one TCR beta chain. The data are from a study of control samples from healthy donors and cancer patients. Sequenced by immunoSEQ multiplex PCR; TCRdb stores in-frame clones only, minus some. The profile shows about 130,000 clones, less than 95% of them singletons. The CDR3 covers 14 residues. Germline CDR1 reads MDHEN; CDR2 reads SYDVKM. V was shortened by 5 bases and J by 4 bases, with 12 bases between the two germline ends. Specimen: blood. This chain joins TRBV28 and TRBJ1-5; D is perhaps TRBD1 (6 bases). This TCR was recovered from a man aged 25-40 years in good health. The CDR3 loop reads CASSRPGVNQPQHF. The CDR3 DNA reads TGTGCCAGCAGTCGTCCAGGGGTGAATCAGCCCCAGCATTTT.